The 12 T cell receptor beta chains given below trace back to one sample, sequenced in a study of T cell responses to AZD1222 COVID-19 vaccine. Measured with immunoSEQ multiplex PCR; TCRdb has only the in-frame clones, and not every one. The sample contains tens of thousands of clones, roughly 89% of which appear only once. The input for sequencing was peripheral blood, taken on day 0 of MenACWY control vaccination. The receptors were gathered from an adult in good health.

V usage is TRBV7-2 and J usage is TRBJ1-5; perhaps TRBD1 as D (6 bases). The V end was cut by 0 bases, the J end by 3 bases, with 15 bases between. There are 17 residues in the CDR3. Germline V gene lookup returns CDR1 SGHTA and CDR2 FQGNSA. The CDR3 protein is CASSLARGQGYNQPQHF. In DNA, the CDR3 is TGTGCCAGCAGCTTAGCGCGGGGGCAAGGCTACAATCAGCCCCAGCATTTT.

The genes are TRBV28 and TRBJ2-3, with D perhaps given as TRBD1 or TRBD2 (5 bases each). Trimming took 5 bases from V and 5 from J, leaving 14 bases between them. Per the germline V gene, CDR1 is MDHEN and CDR2 is SYDVKM. The CDR3 extends over 14 amino acids. The CDR3 nucleotides are TGTGCCAGCAGTCCGATCGGGGCGCGAGATACGCAGTATTTT. This gives the protein CASSPIGARDTQYF.

This clone was detected only a few times. This chain links TRBV7-9 with TRBJ1-1; D not resolved. CDR3 size: 13 residues. V dropped 4 bases and J dropped 4 bases, with 10 bases sitting between them. The germline V gene has CDR1 SEHNR and CDR2 FQNEAQ (reference sequence). For the CDR3, the DNA is TGTGCCAGCAGCTCCTATGCGGGCACTGAAGCTTTCTTT. Encoded protein: CASSSYAGTEAFF. The variable domain in full, completed from reference TRBV7-9 and TRBJ1-1, reads DTGVSQNPRHKITKRGQNVTFRCDPISEHNRLYWYRQTLGQGPEFLTYFQNEAQLEKSRLLSDRFSAERPKGSFSTLEIQRTEQGDSAMYLCASSSYAGTEAFFGQGTRLTVV.

The chain is built from TRBV6-2 or TRBV6-3 and TRBJ2-5, with TRBD2 matching 9 bases. Trimming cost V 4 bases and J 3 bases; bases outside gene matches: 6. The CDR3 runs 15 residues. Germline lookup yields CDR1 MNHEY and CDR2 SVGEGT. This CDR3 is CASSSPSGVKETQYF. The CDR3 DNA reads as TGTGCCAGCAGTTCCCCTAGCGGGGTTAAAGAGACCCAGTACTTC.

The CDR3 DNA reads as TGCGCCAGCAGTGCCCACTACTCTGGAAACACCATATATTTT. Protein product: CASSAHYSGNTIYF. V usage is TRBV10-1 and J usage is TRBJ1-3, with unresolved D. From germline, CDR1 is WNHNN and CDR2 SYGVQD (reference sequence). This CDR3 spans 14 amino acids. Trimming took off 4 bases at V and 0 bases at J, with 7 bases between the two ends.

The chain is built from TRBV27 and TRBJ1-1; no clear D gene. The CDR3 spans 13 residues. V lost 4 bases and J 1 base, leaving 7 bases between the germline ends. Germline V gives CDR1 MNHEY, CDR2 SMNVEV (reference sequence). CDR3 nucleotide sequence: TGTGCCAGCAGTTCGACCAGGAACACTGAAGCTTTCTTT. Protein sequence: CASSSTRNTEAFF.

The V call is TRBV4-3, the J call TRBJ1-4, with 9 nucleotides matching TRBD1. Germline lookup yields CDR1 LGHNA and CDR2 YSLEER. V lost 3 bases to trimming and J lost 7 bases; unmatched junction nucleotides: 3. This CDR3 region has 14 residues. The CDR3 region is CASSQGQGGEKLFF. The CDR3 coding sequence is TGCGCCAGCAGCCAGGGACAGGGAGGTGAAAAACTGTTTTTT.

This clone was recorded a few times. The chain has TRBV6-5 and TRBJ1-5, with D perhaps TRBD1 (5 bases). The CDR3 has 14 amino acids. Between the trimmed V and J ends, which lost 6 bases and 10 bases, there was a span of 19 bases. Germline V gene lookup returns CDR1 MNHEY and CDR2 SVGAGI. The CDR3 loop reads CASSGRQKISPQHF. The DNA of the CDR3 is TGTGCCAGCAGCGGTCGACAGAAAATCAGCCCCCAGCATTTT.

This clone was seen just once. The rearrangement links TRBV14 to TRBJ2-7, with 11 bases aligning to TRBD1. Germline V gives CDR1 SGHDN, CDR2 FVKESK. The CDR3 loop spans 15 amino acids. Losses at the gene ends were 5 bases for V and 6 bases for J; bases not matched to a gene: 9. The CDR3 DNA sequence: TGTGCCAGCAGCGCCCGGACAGGGGGCATGGGCGAGCAGTACTTC. This encodes CASSARTGGMGEQYF. The variable domain in full, with the rest retrieved from reference TRBV14 and TRBJ2-7, is EAGVTQFPSHSVIEKGQTVTLRCDPISGHDNLYWYRRVMGKEIKFLLHFVKESKQDESGMPNNRFLAERTGGTYSTLKVQPAELEDSGVYFCASSARTGGMGEQYFGPGTRLTVT.

The chain recombines TRBV29-1 with TRBJ1-4; D is unclear. The V end was cut by 5 bases, the J end by 2 bases, with 12 bases between. The CDR3 loop spans 14 amino acids. Germline V lookup: CDR1 SQVTM, CDR2 ANQGSEA. CDR3 DNA sequence: TGCAGCGTTAGCCCGGGAGGGACTAATGAAAAACTGTTTTTT. It translates to CSVSPGGTNEKLFF. Looking up the rest from reference TRBV29-1 and TRBJ1-4 gives the full variable domain: SAVISQKPSRDICQRGTSLTIQCQVDSQVTMMFWYRQQPGQSLTLIATANQGSEATYESGFVIDKFPISRPNLTFSTLTVSNMSPEDSSIYLCSVSPGGTNEKLFFGSGTQLSVL.

The V call is TRBV29-1, the J call TRBJ1-1; D unresolved. The CDR3 has 11 amino acids. Deletions cut 0 bases from V and 11 bases from J, with 10 bases between. Germline V CDR1 and CDR2: SQVTM, ANQGSEA. This CDR3 reads CSVEDKLGAFF. In nucleotides, the CDR3 is TGCAGCGTTGAAGATAAGTTGGGCGCTTTCTTT. The whole variable domain, remainder taken from reference TRBV29-1 and TRBJ1-1, is SAVISQKPSRDICQRGTSLTIQCQVDSQVTMMFWYRQQPGQSLTLIATANQGSEATYESGFVIDKFPISRPNLTFSTLTVSNMSPEDSSIYLCSVEDKLGAFFGQGTRLTVV.

The chain joins TRBV5-1 to TRBJ1-3; D is unresolved. The CDR3 loop spans 14 amino acids. V lost 0 bases and J lost 2, with 6 bases in between. Per germline, CDR1 SGHRS and CDR2 YFSETQ. The CDR3 coding sequence is TGCGCCAGCAGCTTGGATCGGACTGGAAACACCATATATTTT. This encodes CASSLDRTGNTIYF.